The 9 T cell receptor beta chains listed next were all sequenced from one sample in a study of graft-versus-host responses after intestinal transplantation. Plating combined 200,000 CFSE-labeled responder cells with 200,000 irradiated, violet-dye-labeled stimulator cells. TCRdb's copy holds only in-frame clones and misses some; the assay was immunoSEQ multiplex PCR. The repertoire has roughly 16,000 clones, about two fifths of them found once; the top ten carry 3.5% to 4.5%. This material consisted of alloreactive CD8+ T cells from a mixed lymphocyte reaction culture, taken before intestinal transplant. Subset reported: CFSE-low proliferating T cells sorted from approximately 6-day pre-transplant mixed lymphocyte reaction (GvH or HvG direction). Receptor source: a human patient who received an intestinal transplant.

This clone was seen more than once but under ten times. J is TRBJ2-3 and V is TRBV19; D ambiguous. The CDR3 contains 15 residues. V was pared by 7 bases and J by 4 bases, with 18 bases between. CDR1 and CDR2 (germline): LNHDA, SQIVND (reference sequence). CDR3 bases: TGTGCCAGTAAGCCCCGGCTTAAGGGCGCAGATACGCAGTATTTT. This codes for CASKPRLKGADTQYF.

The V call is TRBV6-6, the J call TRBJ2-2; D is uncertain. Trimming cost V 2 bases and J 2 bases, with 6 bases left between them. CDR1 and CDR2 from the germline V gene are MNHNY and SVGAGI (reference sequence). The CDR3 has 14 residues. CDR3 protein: CASSYTANTGELFF. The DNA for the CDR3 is TGTGCCAGCAGTTACACAGCAAACACCGGGGAGCTGTTTTTT.

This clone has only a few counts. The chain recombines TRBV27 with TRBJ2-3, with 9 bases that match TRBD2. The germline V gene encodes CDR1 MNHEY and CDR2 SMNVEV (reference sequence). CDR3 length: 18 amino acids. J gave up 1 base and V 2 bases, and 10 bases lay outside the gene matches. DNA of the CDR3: TGTGCCAGCAGTTTAGCCCCCGGGGTAGCGGGAGGCACAGATACGCAGTATTTT. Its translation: CASSLAPGVAGGTDTQYF.

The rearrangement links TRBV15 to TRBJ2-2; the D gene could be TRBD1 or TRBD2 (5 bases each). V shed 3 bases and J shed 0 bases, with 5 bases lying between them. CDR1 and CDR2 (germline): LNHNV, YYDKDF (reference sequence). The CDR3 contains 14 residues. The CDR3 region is CATSRGPNTGELFF. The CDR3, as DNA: TGTGCCACCAGCAGGGGACCGAACACCGGGGAGCTGTTTTTT.

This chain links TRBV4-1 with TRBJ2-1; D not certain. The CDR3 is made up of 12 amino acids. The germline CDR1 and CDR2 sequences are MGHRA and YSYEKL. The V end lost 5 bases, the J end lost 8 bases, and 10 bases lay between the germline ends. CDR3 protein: CASSKNRYEQFF. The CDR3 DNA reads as TGCGCCAGCAGCAAAAATCGGTATGAGCAGTTCTTC.

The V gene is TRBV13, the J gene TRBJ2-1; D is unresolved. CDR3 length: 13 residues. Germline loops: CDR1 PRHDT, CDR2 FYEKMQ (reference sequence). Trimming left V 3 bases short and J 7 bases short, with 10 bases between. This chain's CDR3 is CASSFGMRNEQFF. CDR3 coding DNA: TGTGCCAGCAGCTTTGGGATGAGGAATGAGCAGTTCTTC.

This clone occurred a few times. Here the CDR3 DNA reads TGTGCCAGCAGCTTCGGGAACTACGAGCAGTACTTC. Residues: CASSFGNYEQYF. This chain links TRBV4-2 with TRBJ2-7, with a possible D match to TRBD2 (5 bases). Germline V gene sequence: CDR1 LGHNA, CDR2 YNFKEQ. V lost 5 bases to trimming and J lost 3 bases, with 8 bases between them. The CDR3 covers 12 residues.

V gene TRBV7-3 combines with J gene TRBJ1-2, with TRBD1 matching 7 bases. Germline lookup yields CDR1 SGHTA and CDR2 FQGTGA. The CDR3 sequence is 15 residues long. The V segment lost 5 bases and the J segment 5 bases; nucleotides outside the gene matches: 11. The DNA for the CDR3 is TGTGCCAGCAGCGGATCCGGGACAGACCTTTATGGCTACACCTTC. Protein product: CASSGSGTDLYGYTF. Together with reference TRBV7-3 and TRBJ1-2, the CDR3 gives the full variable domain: GAGVSQTPSNKVTEKGKYVELRCDPISGHTALYWYRQSLGQGPEFLIYFQGTGAADDSGLPNDRFFAVRPEGSVSTLKIQRTERGDSAVYLCASSGSGTDLYGYTFGSGTRLTVV.

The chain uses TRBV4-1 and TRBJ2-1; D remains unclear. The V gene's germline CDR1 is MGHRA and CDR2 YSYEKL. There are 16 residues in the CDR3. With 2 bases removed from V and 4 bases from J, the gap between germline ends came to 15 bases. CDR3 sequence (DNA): TGCGCCAGCAGCCAACCTCCCCTCCTCAGGTACAATGAGCAGTTCTTC. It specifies CASSQPPLLRYNEQFF.